These 17 T cell receptor beta chains were all obtained from the same sample, sequenced in a study of blood T cell repertoires in COVID-19. The assay was immunoSEQ multiplex PCR, and TCRdb's table has in-frame clones only and misses some. Among about 190,000 clones listed, about 83% were seen once. Sequences were obtained from peripheral blood. The receptors here all came from a woman aged 18-29 years who had recovered from COVID-19.

This clone was detected only a few times. The chain is built from TRBV29-1 and TRBJ1-2, with a weak D call TRBD1 (5 bases). The CDR3 contains 11 residues. Trimming stripped 5 bases from V and 8 bases from J, with 12 bases between. CDR1 is SQVTM, CDR2 ANQGSEA, per germline. CDR3 amino acids: CSVFQGGGYTF. The CDR3 coding sequence is TGCAGCGTTTTCCAGGGAGGCGGCTACACCTTC. Full variable domain (remainder filled in from reference TRBV29-1 and TRBJ1-2): SAVISQKPSRDICQRGTSLTIQCQVDSQVTMMFWYRQQPGQSLTLIATANQGSEATYESGFVIDKFPISRPNLTFSTLTVSNMSPEDSSIYLCSVFQGGGYTFGSGTRLTVV.

The chain carries TRBV7-2 and TRBJ2-1; the match to TRBD2 covers 13 bases. Germline V gene data show CDR1 as SGHTA and CDR2 as FQGNSA. V lost 4 bases to trimming and J lost 5 bases; unmatched junction nucleotides: 5. The CDR3 sequence is 16 residues long. This CDR3 is CASSSPGLAGHNEQFF. CDR3 nucleotide sequence: TGTGCCAGCAGCTCCCCGGGACTAGCGGGACACAATGAGCAGTTCTTC.

This clone appeared a few times. The chain is built from TRBV24-1 and TRBJ1-5; 9 nucleotides match TRBD1. CDR1 and CDR2 from the germline V gene are KGHDR and SFDVKD. CDR3 length: 15 amino acids. The V gene end was trimmed by 4 bases and the J gene end by 2 bases; junction bases not matched to a gene: 2. As DNA, the CDR3 is TGTGCCACCAGTGAAACAGGGGGCGGCAATCAGCCCCAGCATTTT. Protein product: CATSETGGGNQPQHF.

J is TRBJ1-5 and V is TRBV7-2, with 9 nucleotides matching TRBD1. CDR3 size: 16 residues. J lost 1 base, V lost 5 bases, and 6 bases had no gene match. Germline lookup yields CDR1 SGHTA and CDR2 FQGNSA. The DNA for the CDR3 is TGTGCCAGCAGCCCAGCGGGGACAGGGAGCAATCAGCCCCAGCATTTT. This translates into CASSPAGTGSNQPQHF.

This clone has a handful of counts. This chain joins TRBV9 and TRBJ1-5, with D tentatively TRBD1 (5 bases). CDR1 and CDR2 (germline): SGDLS, YYNGEE. The ends were cut back, 3 bases at V and 6 bases at J, with 13 bases in the middle. This CDR3 is 14 amino acids long. In nucleotides, the CDR3 is TGTGCCAGCAGCGCGACAGCCCCCGGTCAGCCCCAGCATTTT. It encodes CASSATAPGQPQHF.

This clone was counted once. The rearrangement joins TRBV5-1 to TRBJ2-5, with D possibly matching TRBD2 (5 bases). Trimming left V 3 bases short and J 5 bases short, with 14 bases between. Germline CDR1 reads SGHRS; CDR2 reads YFSETQ. CDR3 length equals 14 residues. The CDR3 here is CASSYGGEFETQYF. CDR3 DNA: TGCGCCAGCAGCTACGGAGGCGAATTTGAGACCCAGTACTTC.

In the case of this clone: Other DNA sequences in the same sample also yield this CDR3. This chain links TRBV19 with TRBJ2-1, with D tentatively TRBD2 (5 bases). Germline-derived CDR1 and CDR2 are LNHDA and SQIVND (reference sequence). Deletions cut 0 bases from V and 2 bases from J, with 8 bases between. The CDR3 totals 15 residues. The chain's CDR3 is CASSIEEAAYNEQFF. The CDR3 nucleotides are TGTGCCAGTAGTATAGAGGAAGCGGCCTACAATGAGCAGTTCTTC.

There are a few counts of this clone. The chain uses TRBV7-9 and TRBJ1-2, with D unresolved. Germline V CDR1 and CDR2: SEHNR, FQNEAQ (reference sequence). Trimming pared 2 bases from V and 3 bases from J, leaving 4 bases between. The CDR3 extends over 12 amino acids. The CDR3 here is CASSLYDYGYTF. The DNA of the CDR3 is TGTGCCAGCAGCTTATATGACTATGGCTACACCTTC. Complete variable domain (other parts from reference TRBV7-9 and TRBJ1-2): DTGVSQNPRHKITKRGQNVTFRCDPISEHNRLYWYRQTLGQGPEFLTYFQNEAQLEKSRLLSDRFSAERPKGSFSTLEIQRTEQGDSAMYLCASSLYDYGYTFGSGTRLTVV.

This clone showed up just once. The CDR3 here is CASSPLAGGLTDTQYF. The CDR3 bases are TGTGCCAGTAGTCCACTAGCGGGAGGGCTCACAGATACGCAGTATTTT. This chain links TRBV19 with TRBJ2-3; 13 nucleotides agree with TRBD2. This CDR3 has 16 amino acids. V lost 5 bases, J lost 2 bases, and 4 bases stayed unmatched. Germline V gives CDR1 LNHDA, CDR2 SQIVND (reference sequence).

This sequence joins TRBV4-2 and TRBJ2-1; a weak D match, TRBD2 (6 bases). Germline V gene sequence: CDR1 LGHNA, CDR2 YNFKEQ. V lost 0 bases and J lost 6, with 12 bases in between. The CDR3 covers 15 residues. In DNA form, the CDR3 reads TGTGCCAGCAGCCAAGATTTTGGGGGGATCAATGAGCAGTTCTTC. Translated: CASSQDFGGINEQFF.

The chain links TRBV30 to TRBJ1-1, with D hard to call. In germline, CDR1 is GTSNPN, CDR2 SVGIG (reference sequence). Trimming cost V 2 bases and J 3 bases, with 4 bases left between them. The CDR3 runs to 11 residues. CDR3 protein: CAWSLDTEAFF. CDR3 DNA sequence: TGTGCCTGGAGTTTAGACACTGAAGCTTTCTTT.

This clone was counted once. The gene calls are TRBV4-1 and TRBJ2-3, with 7 bases identical to TRBD2. Trimming took 6 bases from V and 4 from J; bases not matched to a gene: 10. The CDR3 totals 15 residues. The germline CDR1 and CDR2 sequences are MGHRA and YSYEKL. DNA for the CDR3: TGCGCCAGCAGTCGCGGACTAGTTGGGTCAGATACGCAGTATTTT. It codes for CASSRGLVGSDTQYF.

The chain links TRBV19 to TRBJ1-5, with D possibly TRBD1 on 6 matching bases. Germline-derived CDR1 and CDR2 are LNHDA and SQIVND (reference sequence). The CDR3 runs 16 residues. With 7 bases removed from V and 4 bases from J, the gap between germline ends came to 20 bases. The CDR3 sequence is CASIHQGNFKNQPQHF. In DNA form, the CDR3 reads TGTGCCAGTATCCATCAGGGGAATTTTAAAAATCAGCCCCAGCATTTT.

DNA of the CDR3: TGTGCCAGCAGCTTAGGAGTAGCGGGAGGAACTAGCACAGATACGCAGTATTTT. Encoded protein: CASSLGVAGGTSTDTQYF. The chain has TRBV7-2 and TRBJ2-3; 10 bases map to TRBD2. The CDR3 is 18 amino acids. After removal of 1 base from V and 0 bases from J, the junction contained 7 bases not matched to a gene. Looked up from germline, CDR1 is SGHTA and CDR2 is FQGNSA.

The chain joins TRBV11-2 to TRBJ1-1; no firm D call. Germline V gene sequence: CDR1 SGHAT, CDR2 FQNNGV. CDR3 length: 13 amino acids. Trimming left V 5 bases short and J 3 bases short, with 10 bases between. CDR3 loop: CASSGTVHTEAFF. The DNA for the CDR3 is TGTGCCAGCAGCGGCACAGTACACACTGAAGCTTTCTTT. Complete variable domain (other parts from reference TRBV11-2 and TRBJ1-1): EAGVAQSPRYKIIEKRQSVAFWCNPISGHATLYWYQQILGQGPKLLIQFQNNGVVDDSQLPKDRFSAERLKGVDSTLKIQPAKLEDSAVYLCASSGTVHTEAFFGQGTRLTVV.

The V gene is TRBV5-5, the J gene TRBJ2-7; D uncertain. V was cut by 1 base and J by 4 bases, with 18 bases left in between. The germline gives CDR1 SGHKS, CDR2 YYEKEE (reference sequence). The CDR3 is 16 amino acids. The DNA of the CDR3 is TGTGCCAGCAGCTTGAGCATTCCGAGGTCGGGTTACGAGCAGTACTTC. It yields the protein CASSLSIPRSGYEQYF.

The V call is TRBV5-4, the J call TRBJ2-5; 9 nucleotides line up with TRBD2. Germline V gene lookup returns CDR1 SGHNT and CDR2 YYREEE (reference sequence). CDR3 size: 16 residues. V was pared by 4 bases and J by 2 bases, with 9 bases of the junction left unmatched. CDR3 sequence reads: CASSPGTSRVQETQYF. The CDR3 bases are TGTGCCAGCAGCCCCGGGACTAGCAGGGTACAAGAGACCCAGTACTTC.